One and the same sample provided the 2 T cell receptor beta chains below, sequenced in a study of OX40 agonist ivuxolimab in advanced cancers. Sequencing was performed with immunoSEQ multiplex PCR; in TCRdb, only in-frame clones are kept and a portion is missing. The sample holds about 58,000 clones, 75% to 85% seen once. The sequencing used CD4+ or CD8+ T cells sorted from blood, collected in a trial of the OX40 agonist ivuxolimab. These receptors were taken from an adult with an advanced solid tumor such as melanoma, head and neck, liver or kidney cancer.

The chain uses TRBV4-1 and TRBJ2-4; the D gene is possibly TRBD2 (5 bases). V was shortened by 3 bases and J by 0 bases, with 18 bases between the two germline ends. This CDR3 spans 18 amino acids. The germline V gene encodes CDR1 MGHRA and CDR2 YSYEKL. The DNA for the CDR3 is TGCGCCAGCAGCCATCTACCGGGCCGGGGATTAGCCAAAAACATTCAGTACTTC. It codes for CASSHLPGRGLAKNIQYF.

This chain uses TRBV7-8 with TRBJ2-7; 8 bases are shared with TRBD1. The V gene end was trimmed by 5 bases and the J gene end by 4 bases; junction bases not matched to a gene: 7. Germline V lookup: CDR1 SGHVS, CDR2 FQNEAQ. The CDR3 is 14 residues long. CDR3 DNA sequence: TGTGCCAGCAGCCGTACAGGGGGAGTTTACGAGCAGTACTTC. Translated, it gives CASSRTGGVYEQYF.